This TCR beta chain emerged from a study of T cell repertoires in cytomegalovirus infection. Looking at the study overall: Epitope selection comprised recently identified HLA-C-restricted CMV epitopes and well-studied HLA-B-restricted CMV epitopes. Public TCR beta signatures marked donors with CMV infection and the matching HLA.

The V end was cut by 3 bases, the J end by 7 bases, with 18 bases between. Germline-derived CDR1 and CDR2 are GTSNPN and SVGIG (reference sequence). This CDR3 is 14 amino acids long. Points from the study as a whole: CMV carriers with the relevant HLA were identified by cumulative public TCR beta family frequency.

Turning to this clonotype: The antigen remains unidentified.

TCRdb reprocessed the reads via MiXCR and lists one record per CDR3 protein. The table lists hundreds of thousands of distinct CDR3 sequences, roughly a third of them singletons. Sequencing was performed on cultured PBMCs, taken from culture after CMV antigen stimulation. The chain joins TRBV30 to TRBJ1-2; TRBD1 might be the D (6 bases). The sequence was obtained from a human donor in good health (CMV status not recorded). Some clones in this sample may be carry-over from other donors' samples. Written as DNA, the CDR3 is TGTGCCTGGAGCCTCGGTCAGGGGCACAGTGGCTACACCTTC. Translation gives CAWSLGQGHSGYTF.